This entry describes one T cell receptor (beta chain). This sample was taken from a study of shared clonotypes between healthy human individuals. Generated by immunoSEQ multiplex PCR, the TCRdb table keeps only in-frame clones and is missing some. The sample shows approximately 640,000 clones, approximately 75% of them seen only once. Between the trimmed V and J ends, which lost 5 bases and 0 bases, there was a span of 14 bases. CDR3 size: 15 residues. The germline V gene has CDR1 SGHRS and CDR2 YFSETQ. The source of this sequence is a woman aged 25 to 39 in good health. The chain uses TRBV5-1 and TRBJ1-2; D remains unclear. Material for sequencing was memory CD4+ T cells sorted from blood. Subset specified: CD45RA-negative fraction. The CDR3 DNA reads TGCGCCAGCAGATTAGAAACGGGAACTAACTATGGCTACACCTTC. Amino acid sequence: CASRLETGTNYGYTF.